There are many counts of the clone carrying this T cell receptor (beta chain). Its antigen is unknown. The TCR beta library used iRepertoire HTBI primers with Arm-PCR amplification of CDR3. Per the authors' pipeline: Taken together, the samples had 62 TRBV and 14 TRBJ segments identified. TCRdb redid the calling of the multiplex PCR reads with MiXCR, one entry per CDR3 protein. These V and J calls derive from TCRdb rather than the authors' analysis. The sample records 350,000 to 500,000 distinct CDR3 sequences, over 20% being singletons. Time point defined: persistent/refractory GD, antithyroid drugs over 5 years with positive TRAb. The TCR library was made from RNA that had been extracted from PBMCs in TRIzol. Patients hailed from an endocrinology department in Xi'an, China. The data were obtained in a study of regulatory T cells in long-lasting Graves disease. General study findings and limits: Patients with persistent disease showed a bias toward TRBV28, TRBJ1-2 and TRBJ2-5. Possibly, too few samples lowered accuracy.

The CDR3 is made up of 16 amino acids. CDR1 is MDHEN, CDR2 SYDVKM, per germline. Trimming removed 6 bases from V and 4 bases from J; junction bases left unmatched: 11. This clonotype was obtained from a female donor with Graves disease. The J gene is TRBJ1-4, the V gene TRBV28; 7 nucleotides line up with TRBD1. The sequencing used peripheral blood mononuclear cells (PBMCs), collected when the disease was refractory, from a patient treated with antithyroid drugs. This chain's CDR3 is CASSGFLGQYNEKLFF. CDR3 DNA: TGTGCCAGCAGCGGATTCCTGGGACAGTATAATGAAAAACTGTTTTTT. The full variable domain, rest sourced from reference TRBV28 and TRBJ1-4, is DVKVTQSSRYLVKRTGEKVFLECVQDMDHENMFWYRQDPGLGLRLIYFSYDVKMKEKGDIPEGYSVSREKKERFSLILESASTNQTSMYLCASSGFLGQYNEKLFFGSGTQLSVL.